The clone carrying this T cell receptor (beta chain) was seen repeatedly, ten times or more. The sample originates from a study of T-cell reconstitution after alpha-beta-depleted transplantation in children. Unique molecular identifiers were incorporated into the prepared TCRbeta library. TCRdb redid the calling of the PCR reads with MiXCR, one entry per CDR3 protein. The sample carries 150,000 to 200,000 distinct CDR3 sequences, approximately 14% recorded once. This sequence was found in a human donor who donated a stem cell graft to a child with acute lymphoblastic leukemia. This material consisted of PBMCs from the stem cell graft donor, taken from the stem cell graft.

This CDR3 reads CASRPEGNTGELFF. CDR3 nucleotides: TGCGCCAGCCGACCAGAGGGCAACACCGGGGAGCTGTTTTTT. The rearrangement links TRBV5-1 to TRBJ2-2; a possible D gene is TRBD2 (5 bases). Trimming removed 7 bases from V and 2 bases from J, with 12 bases in between. The CDR3 covers 14 residues. Germline V lookup: CDR1 SGHRS, CDR2 YFSETQ.